This T cell receptor beta chain appears in the sequencing data of a study of T cell responses to AZD1222 COVID-19 vaccine. As to this clone: Its antigen is not known.

Sequenced by immunoSEQ multiplex PCR; TCRdb stores in-frame clones only, minus some. The table has 150,000 to 200,000 clones, less than 95% seen once. Whole-study findings and limits: At study baseline, merely about 6 AZD1222 recipients were seropositive. Clonal diversity may have been underestimated, and the donors were mostly white British, with more females than males. An increase in Spike-specific TCR breadth and depth was observed after two AZD1222 doses.

The CDR3 is 15 residues long. Per germline, CDR1 SGDLS and CDR2 YYNGEE. The V end lost 0 bases, the J end lost 6 bases, and 13 bases lay between the germline ends. This sequence was found in an adult in good health. This chain connects TRBV9 to TRBJ1-3, with D unclear. Here the sequenced sample was peripheral blood, taken on day 0 of AZD1222 vaccination. CDR3: CASSVAGGLANTIYF. The CDR3 nucleotides are TGTGCCAGCAGCGTAGCAGGAGGGTTGGCAAACACCATATATTTT.